Given below is one T cell receptor beta chain in context. Antigen unknown. The CDR3 sequence is 13 residues long. V lost 8 bases to trimming and J lost 3 bases; unmatched junction nucleotides: 7. Germline assignment: CDR1 WNHNN and CDR2 SYGVQD (reference sequence). Expressed TCRB transcripts were sequenced after all isolated RNA was converted to cDNA. Sequencing was performed with immunoSEQ multiplex PCR; in TCRdb, only in-frame clones are kept and a portion is missing. The sample records more than 300,000 clones, over 7% being singletons. The sample belongs to a study of beta chain features in type 1 diabetes. Broader study findings: Whether TCRB rearrangement is influenced by HLA type went unresolved here. When VDJ junctions were examined, type 1 diabetes patients showed fewer insertions and more deletions. Moderately but significantly shorter TCRB CDR3s were found in Type 1 diabetes patients in all four CD4+ subsets. Naive, central memory and Treg TCRB repertoires appeared more alike in patients than in healthy donors.

The V gene is TRBV10-1, the J gene TRBJ2-7; 7 nucleotides match TRBD2. Material for sequencing was central memory CD4+ T cells from blood. The receptor's source is a man aged 25 to 40 with type 1 diabetes. This CDR3 is CASPGLPLYEQYF. The DNA of the CDR3 is TGCGCCAGCCCGGGACTACCTCTCTACGAGCAGTACTTC.